The clone carrying this T cell receptor (beta chain) was recorded once. What it recognizes is unknown. V shed 8 bases and J 2 bases; nucleotides not matched to a gene: 5. The CDR3 spans 14 residues. Germline V CDR1 and CDR2: KGHSH, LQKENI. This entry belongs to a study of cytomegalovirus exposure and HLA in healthy donors. Overall study findings and caveats: In a later analysis, an Asian-associated ancestry cluster reportedly showed fewer N-insertions than the roughly 730-donor mean.

Both 60 Vbeta primers and 13 Jbeta primers went into the PCR. In the source study's methods: Unique TCR beta chains totaled some 81 million in a later count, with around 11 million of them shared. Sequencing was performed with immunoSEQ multiplex PCR; in TCRdb, only in-frame clones are kept and a portion is missing. The V and J calls and the clone size are those of that table, but D and trimming were determined from the DNA. The sample lists about 94,000 clones, 50% to 75% occurring once. The sequence was collected from a man aged 30-40 years in good health and CMV-seronegative. This chain connects TRBV18 to TRBJ2-7, with 11 bases lining up with TRBD1. The sample taken for sequencing was PBMCs. CDR3 DNA sequence: TGTGCCAGCGGTCCGGGACAGGGGGCCTACGAGCAGTACTTC. It codes for CASGPGQGAYEQYF.